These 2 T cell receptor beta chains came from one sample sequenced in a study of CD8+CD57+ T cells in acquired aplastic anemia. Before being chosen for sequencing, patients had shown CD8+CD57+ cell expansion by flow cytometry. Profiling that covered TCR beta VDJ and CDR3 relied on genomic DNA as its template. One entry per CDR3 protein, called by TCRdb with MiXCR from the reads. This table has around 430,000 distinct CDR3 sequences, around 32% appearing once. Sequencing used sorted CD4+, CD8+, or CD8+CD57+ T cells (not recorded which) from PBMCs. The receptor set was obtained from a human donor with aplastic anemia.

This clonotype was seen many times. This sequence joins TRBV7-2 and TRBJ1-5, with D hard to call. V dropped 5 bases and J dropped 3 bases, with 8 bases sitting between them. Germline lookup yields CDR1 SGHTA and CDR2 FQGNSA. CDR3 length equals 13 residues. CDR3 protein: CASSANTNQPQHF. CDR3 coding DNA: TGTGCCAGCAGCGCCAATACCAATCAGCCCCAGCATTTT.

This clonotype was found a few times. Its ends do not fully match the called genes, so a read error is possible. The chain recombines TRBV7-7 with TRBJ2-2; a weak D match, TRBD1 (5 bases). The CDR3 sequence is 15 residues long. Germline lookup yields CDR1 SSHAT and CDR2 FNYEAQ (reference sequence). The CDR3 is CASSLETVGTGELFF. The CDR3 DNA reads TGTGCTAGCAGCTTAGAGACAGTAGGCACCGGGGAGCTGTTTTTT.